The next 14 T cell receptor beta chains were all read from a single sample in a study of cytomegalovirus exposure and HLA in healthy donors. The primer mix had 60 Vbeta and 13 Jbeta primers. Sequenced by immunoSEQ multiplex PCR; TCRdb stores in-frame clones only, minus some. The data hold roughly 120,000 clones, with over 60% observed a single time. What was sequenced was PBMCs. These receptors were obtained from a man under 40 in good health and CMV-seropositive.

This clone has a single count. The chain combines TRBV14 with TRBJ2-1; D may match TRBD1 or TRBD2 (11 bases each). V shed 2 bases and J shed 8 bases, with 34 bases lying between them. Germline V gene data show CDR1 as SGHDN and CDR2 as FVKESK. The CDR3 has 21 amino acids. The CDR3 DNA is TGTGCCAGCAGCCAAAGAGCGCGGGACAGGGGGTTAACTAGCGGGGGTTATGAGCAGTTCTTC. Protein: CASSQRARDRGLTSGGYEQFF.

Here the CDR3 DNA reads TGTGCCAGCAGCTTAGAGATGGCGGGGGGTATGAATGAGCAGTTCTTC. It yields the protein CASSLEMAGGMNEQFF. The chain has TRBV7-6 and TRBJ2-1, with 8 bases identical to TRBD2. From germline, CDR1 is SGHVS and CDR2 FNYEAQ. V shed 1 base, J shed 7 bases, and the junction held 9 bases outside the gene matches. This CDR3 has 16 residues. The entire variable domain, with the rest obtained from reference TRBV7-6 and TRBJ2-1, is as follows: GAGVSQSPRYKVTKRGQDVALRCDPISGHVSLYWYRQALGQGPEFLTYFNYEAQQDKSGLPNDRFSAERPEGSISTLTIQRTEQRDSAMYRCASSLEMAGGMNEQFFGPGTRLTVL.

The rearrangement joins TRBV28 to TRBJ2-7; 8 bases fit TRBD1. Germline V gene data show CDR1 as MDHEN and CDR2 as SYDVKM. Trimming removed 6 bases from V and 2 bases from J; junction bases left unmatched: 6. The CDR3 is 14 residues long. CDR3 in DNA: TGTGCCAGCAGATATACACAGGGGGCCTACGAGCAGTACTTC. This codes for CASRYTQGAYEQYF.

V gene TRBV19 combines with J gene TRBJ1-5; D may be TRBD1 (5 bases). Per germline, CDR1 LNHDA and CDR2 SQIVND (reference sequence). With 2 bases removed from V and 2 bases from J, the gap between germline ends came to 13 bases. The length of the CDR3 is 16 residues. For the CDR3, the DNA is TGTGCCAGTAGTATAAGGCAGGGAGGTGGCAATCAGCCCCAGCATTTT. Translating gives CASSIRQGGGNQPQHF.

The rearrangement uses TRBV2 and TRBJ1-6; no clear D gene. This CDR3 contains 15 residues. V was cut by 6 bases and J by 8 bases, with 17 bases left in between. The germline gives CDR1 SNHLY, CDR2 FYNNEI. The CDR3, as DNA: TGTGCCAGCAGCCAAGGTGGGTGGCGGTATTCACCCCTCCACTTT. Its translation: CASSQGGWRYSPLHF. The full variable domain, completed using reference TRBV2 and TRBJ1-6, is EPEVTQTPSHQVTQMGQEVILRCVPISNHLYFYWYRQILGQKVEFLVSFYNNEISEKSEIFDDQFSVERPDGSNFTLKIRSTKLEDSAMYFCASSQGGWRYSPLHFGNGTRLTVT.

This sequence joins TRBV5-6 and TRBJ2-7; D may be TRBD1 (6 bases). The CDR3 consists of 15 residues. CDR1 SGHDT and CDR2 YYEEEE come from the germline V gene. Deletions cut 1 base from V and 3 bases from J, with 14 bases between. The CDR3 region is CASSLYRAIVYEQYF. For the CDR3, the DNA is TGTGCCAGCAGCTTGTACAGGGCAATCGTCTACGAGCAGTACTTC.

CDR3 coding DNA: TGTGCCAGCAGTGACAGGGGGAGAGACGGCTACACCTTC. This sequence encodes CASSDRGRDGYTF. The chain is built from TRBV6-1 and TRBJ1-2; 7 bases agree with TRBD1. Germline CDR1 is MNHNS and CDR2 is SASEGT. V dropped 3 bases and J dropped 8; count of bases not matched to a gene: 6. The CDR3 sequence is 13 residues long.

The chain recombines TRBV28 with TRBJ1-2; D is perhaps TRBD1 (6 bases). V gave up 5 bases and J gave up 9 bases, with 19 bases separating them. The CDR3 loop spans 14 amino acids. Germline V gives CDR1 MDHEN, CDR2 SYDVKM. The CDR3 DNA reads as TGTGCCAGCAGTCCCCAGCACATACAGGGCAGCTACACCTTC. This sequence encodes CASSPQHIQGSYTF.

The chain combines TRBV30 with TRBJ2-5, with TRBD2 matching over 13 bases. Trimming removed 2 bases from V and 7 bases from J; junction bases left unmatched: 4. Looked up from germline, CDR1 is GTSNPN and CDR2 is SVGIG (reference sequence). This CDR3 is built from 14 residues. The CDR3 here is CAWSTTSGGGTQYF. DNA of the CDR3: TGTGCCTGGAGTACCACTAGCGGGGGGGGGACCCAGTACTTC.

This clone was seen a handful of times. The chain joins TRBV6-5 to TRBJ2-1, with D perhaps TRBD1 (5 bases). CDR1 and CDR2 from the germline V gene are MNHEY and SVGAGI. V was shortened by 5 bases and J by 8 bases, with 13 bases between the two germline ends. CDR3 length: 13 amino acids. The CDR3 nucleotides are TGTGCCAGCAGTCCTACGACAGAACATGAGCAGTTCTTC. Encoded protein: CASSPTTEHEQFF.

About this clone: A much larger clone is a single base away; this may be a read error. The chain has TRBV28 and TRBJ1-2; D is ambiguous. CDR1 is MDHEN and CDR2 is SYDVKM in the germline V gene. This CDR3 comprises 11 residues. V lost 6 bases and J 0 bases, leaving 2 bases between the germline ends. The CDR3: CASSSNYGYTF. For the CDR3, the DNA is TGTGCCAGCAGCTCTAACTATGGCTACACCTTC.

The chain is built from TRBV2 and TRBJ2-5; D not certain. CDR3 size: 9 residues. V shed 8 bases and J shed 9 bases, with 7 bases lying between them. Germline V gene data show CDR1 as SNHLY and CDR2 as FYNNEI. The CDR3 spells CASESAQYF. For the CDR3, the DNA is TGTGCCAGCGAGAGTGCCCAGTACTTC.

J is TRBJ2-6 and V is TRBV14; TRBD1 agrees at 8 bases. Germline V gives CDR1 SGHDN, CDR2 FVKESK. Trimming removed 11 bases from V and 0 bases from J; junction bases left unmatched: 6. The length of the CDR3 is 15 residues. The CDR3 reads CAARQGSSGANVLTF. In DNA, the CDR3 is TGTGCCGCCAGACAGGGGAGCTCTGGGGCCAACGTCCTGACTTTC.

CDR3 sequence reads: CASSRGQGNSLSYEQYF. Written as DNA, the CDR3 is TGTGCCAGCAGCCGGGGACAGGGGAATTCCCTCTCCTACGAGCAGTACTTC. The chain has TRBV7-6 and TRBJ2-7; 10 positions match TRBD1. The germline CDR1 and CDR2 sequences are SGHVS and FNYEAQ. The CDR3 is 17 residues long. The V and J ends lost 5 bases and 0 bases, in that order; junction bases with no gene match: 10.